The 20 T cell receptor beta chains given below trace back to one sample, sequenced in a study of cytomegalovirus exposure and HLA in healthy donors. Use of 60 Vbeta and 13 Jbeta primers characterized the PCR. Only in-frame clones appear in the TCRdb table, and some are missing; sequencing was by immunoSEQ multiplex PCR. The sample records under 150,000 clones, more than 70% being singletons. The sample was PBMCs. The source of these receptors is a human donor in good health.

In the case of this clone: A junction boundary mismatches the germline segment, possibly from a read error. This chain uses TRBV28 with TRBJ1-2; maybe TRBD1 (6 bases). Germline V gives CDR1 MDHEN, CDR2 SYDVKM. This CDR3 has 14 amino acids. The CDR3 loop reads CASRPPGGDYGHTF. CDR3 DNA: TGTGCCAGCAGACCTCCTGGGGGCGACTATGGCCACACCTTC.

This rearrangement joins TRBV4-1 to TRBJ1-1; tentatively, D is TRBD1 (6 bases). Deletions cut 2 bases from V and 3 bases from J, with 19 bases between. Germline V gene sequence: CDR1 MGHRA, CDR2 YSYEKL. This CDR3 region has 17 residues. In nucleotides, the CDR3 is TGCGCCAGCAGCCAAAGCACAGGGACGAAGATGGACACTGAAGCTTTCTTT. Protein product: CASSQSTGTKMDTEAFF.

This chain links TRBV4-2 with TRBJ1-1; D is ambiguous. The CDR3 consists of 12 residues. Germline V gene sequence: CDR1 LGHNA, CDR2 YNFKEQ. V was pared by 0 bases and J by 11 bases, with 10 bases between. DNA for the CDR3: TGTGCCAGCAGCCAAGATGAGGGTGGCGCTTTCTTT. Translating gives CASSQDEGGAFF.

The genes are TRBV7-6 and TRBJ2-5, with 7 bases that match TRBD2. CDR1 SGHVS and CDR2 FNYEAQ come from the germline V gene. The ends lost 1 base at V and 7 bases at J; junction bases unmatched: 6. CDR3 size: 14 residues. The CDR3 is CASSLGSSGGTQYF. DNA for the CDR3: TGTGCCAGCAGCTTAGGGTCCTCGGGGGGGACCCAGTACTTC.

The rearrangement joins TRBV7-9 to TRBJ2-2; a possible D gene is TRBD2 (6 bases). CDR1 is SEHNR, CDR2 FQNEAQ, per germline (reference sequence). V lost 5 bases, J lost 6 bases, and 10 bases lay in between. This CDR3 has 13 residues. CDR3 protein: CASSPWGAGELFF. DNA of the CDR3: TGTGCCAGCAGCCCCTGGGGGGCCGGGGAGCTGTTTTTT.

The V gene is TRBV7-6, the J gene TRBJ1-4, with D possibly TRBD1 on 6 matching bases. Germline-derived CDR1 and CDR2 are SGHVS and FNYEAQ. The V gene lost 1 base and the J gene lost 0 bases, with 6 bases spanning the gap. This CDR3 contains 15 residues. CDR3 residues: CASSLEGATNEKLFF. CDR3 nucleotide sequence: TGTGCCAGCAGCTTAGAGGGGGCAACTAATGAAAAACTGTTTTTT.

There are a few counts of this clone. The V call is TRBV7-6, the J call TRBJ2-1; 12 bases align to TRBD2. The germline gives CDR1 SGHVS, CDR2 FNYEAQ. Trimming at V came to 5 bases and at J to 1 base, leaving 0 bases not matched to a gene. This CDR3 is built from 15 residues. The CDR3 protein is CASSTSGGSYNEQFF. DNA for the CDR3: TGTGCCAGCAGCACTAGCGGGGGGTCCTACAATGAGCAGTTCTTC.

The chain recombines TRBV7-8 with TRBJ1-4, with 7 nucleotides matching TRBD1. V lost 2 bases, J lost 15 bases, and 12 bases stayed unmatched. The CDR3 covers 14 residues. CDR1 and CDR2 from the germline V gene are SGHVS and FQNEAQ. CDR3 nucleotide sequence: TGTGCCAGCAGCTTAACGGGGACGACAGGGATCGTGTTTTTT. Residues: CASSLTGTTGIVFF.

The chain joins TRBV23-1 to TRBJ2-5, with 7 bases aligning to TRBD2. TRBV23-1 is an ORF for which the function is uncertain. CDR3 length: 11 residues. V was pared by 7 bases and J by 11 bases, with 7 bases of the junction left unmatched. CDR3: CASNTGGVQYF. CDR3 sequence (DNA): TGCGCCAGCAATACGGGAGGTGTGCAGTACTTC.

CDR3 residues: CASSPLAGGSYNEQFF. In DNA form, the CDR3 reads TGCGCCAGCAGCCCCCTCGCCGGCGGCTCCTACAATGAGCAGTTCTTC. The chain joins TRBV4-1 to TRBJ2-1; D is ambiguous. V shed 4 bases and J shed 0 bases, with 13 bases lying between them. Germline V CDR1 and CDR2: MGHRA, YSYEKL. There are 16 residues in the CDR3.

DNA of the CDR3: TGTGCCAGCAGCTTGGTTTCAACAGGGCTAGAAAAACTGTTTTTT. Translated: CASSLVSTGLEKLFF. The chain combines TRBV5-5 with TRBJ1-4; D might be TRBD1 (6 bases). Trimming shortened V by 0 bases and J by 8 bases, and 14 bases separated the two germline ends. This CDR3 has 15 amino acids. Germline V gene data show CDR1 as SGHKS and CDR2 as YYEKEE (reference sequence).

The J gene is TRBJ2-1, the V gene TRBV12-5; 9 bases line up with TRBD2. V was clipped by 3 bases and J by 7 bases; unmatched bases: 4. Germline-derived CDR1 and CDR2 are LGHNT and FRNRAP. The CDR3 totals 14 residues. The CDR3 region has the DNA TGTGCTAGTGGTTTTGGCGGGGGGGGAAATGAGCAGTTCTTC. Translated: CASGFGGGGNEQFF.

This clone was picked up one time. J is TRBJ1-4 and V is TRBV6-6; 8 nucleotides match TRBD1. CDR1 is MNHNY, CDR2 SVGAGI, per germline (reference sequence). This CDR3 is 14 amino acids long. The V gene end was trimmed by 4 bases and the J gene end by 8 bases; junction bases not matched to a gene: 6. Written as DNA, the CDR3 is TGTGCCAGCAGTTTATCAGGGGGCAACGAAAAACTGTTTTTT. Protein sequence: CASSLSGGNEKLFF.

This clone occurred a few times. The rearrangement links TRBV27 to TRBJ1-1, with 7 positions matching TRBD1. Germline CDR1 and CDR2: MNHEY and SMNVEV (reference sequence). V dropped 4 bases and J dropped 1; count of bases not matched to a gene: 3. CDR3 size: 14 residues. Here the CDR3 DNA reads TGTGCCAGCAGTTCAGGGGGTACGAACACTGAAGCTTTCTTT. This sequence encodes CASSSGGTNTEAFF.

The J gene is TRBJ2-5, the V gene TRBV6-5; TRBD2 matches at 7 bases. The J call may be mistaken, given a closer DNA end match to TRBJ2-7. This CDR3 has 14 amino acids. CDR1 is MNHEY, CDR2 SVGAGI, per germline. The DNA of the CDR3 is TGTGCCAGCAGTTACTATCGGGGGGACTACGAGCAGTACTTC. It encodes CASSYYRGDYEQYF.

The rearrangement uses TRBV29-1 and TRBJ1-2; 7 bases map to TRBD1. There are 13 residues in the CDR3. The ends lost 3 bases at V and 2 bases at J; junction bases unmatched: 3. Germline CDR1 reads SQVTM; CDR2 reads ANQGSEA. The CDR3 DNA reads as TGCAGCGTTGATAAGACAGGGAACTATGGCTACACCTTC. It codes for CSVDKTGNYGYTF.

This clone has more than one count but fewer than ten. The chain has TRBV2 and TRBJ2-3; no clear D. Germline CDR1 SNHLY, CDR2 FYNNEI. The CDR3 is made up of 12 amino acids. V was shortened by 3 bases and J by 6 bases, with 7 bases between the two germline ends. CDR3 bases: TGTGCCAGCAGTGACCCTTTGGATACGCAGTATTTT. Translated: CASSDPLDTQYF.

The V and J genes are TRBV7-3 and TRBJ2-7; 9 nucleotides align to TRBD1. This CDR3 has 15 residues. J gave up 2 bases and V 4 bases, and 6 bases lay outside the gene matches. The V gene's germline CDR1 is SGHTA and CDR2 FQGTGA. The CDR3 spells CASSSTGQGPYEQYF. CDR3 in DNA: TGTGCCAGCAGCTCTACCGGACAGGGGCCCTACGAGCAGTACTTC.

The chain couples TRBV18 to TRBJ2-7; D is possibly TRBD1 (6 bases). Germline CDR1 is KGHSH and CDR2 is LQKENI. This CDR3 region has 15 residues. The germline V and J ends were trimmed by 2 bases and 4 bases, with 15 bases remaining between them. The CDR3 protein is CASSPVKDRAYEQYF. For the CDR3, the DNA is TGTGCCAGCTCACCAGTCAAGGACAGAGCATACGAGCAGTACTTC.

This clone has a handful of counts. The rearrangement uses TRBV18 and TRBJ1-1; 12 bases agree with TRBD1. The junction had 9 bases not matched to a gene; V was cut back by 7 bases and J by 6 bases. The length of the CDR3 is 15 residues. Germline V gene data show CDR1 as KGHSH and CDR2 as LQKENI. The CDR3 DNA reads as TGTGCCAGCTTAGTACCGGGACAGGGGGCTTCTGAAGCTTTCTTT. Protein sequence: CASLVPGQGASEAFF.